What follows describes a single TCR beta chain. Measured with immunoSEQ multiplex PCR; TCRdb has only the in-frame clones, and not every one. Of some 160,000 clones listed, roughly 84% were seen once; the top ten hold about 1.5%. This sample is part of a study of blood T cell repertoires in COVID-19. In germline, CDR1 is SGHTA, CDR2 FQGNSA. V shed 6 bases and J shed 0 bases, with 15 bases lying between them. This CDR3 contains 15 residues. The sequence was obtained from a human donor in a cohort sampled during active COVID-19. Sequencing was performed on peripheral blood. This sequence joins TRBV7-2 and TRBJ2-7; perhaps TRBD2 as D (7 bases). DNA of the CDR3: TGTGCCAGCAGGGGGGGGCGGGATTCCTCCTACGAGCAGTACTTC. It specifies CASRGGRDSSYEQYF.